Below, 5 T cell receptor beta chains from the same sample are listed, as sequenced in a study of PD-1 blockade in classical Hodgkin lymphoma. Data came from immunoSEQ multiplex PCR; TCRdb stores just in-frame clones and leaves some out. The sample contains under 80,000 clones, about two thirds of which appear only once. Every patient relapsed after autologous stem cell transplantation, and brentuximab vedotin exposure varied. The sample in question was peripheral blood mononuclear cells (PBMCs), obtained before the second cycle of nivolumab. The receptors derive from a human donor with classical Hodgkin lymphoma.

This chain connects TRBV28 to TRBJ1-2, with TRBD1 matching 9 bases. The CDR3 length is 16 residues. Trimming cost V 4 bases and J 6 bases; bases outside gene matches: 12. The germline V gene has CDR1 MDHEN and CDR2 SYDVKM. CDR3 amino acids: CASSSLLAGTGHGYTF. Here the CDR3 DNA reads TGTGCCAGCAGTTCCCTTCTTGCCGGGACAGGGCATGGCTACACCTTC.

V and J are TRBV7-8 and TRBJ2-1; the match to TRBD2 covers 13 bases. The CDR3 is 16 residues long. Trimming removed 4 bases from V and 7 bases from J; junction bases left unmatched: 7. Germline values: CDR1 SGHVS, CDR2 FQNEAQ. CDR3 coding DNA: TGTGCCAGCAGCTATGGACTAGCGGGAGTCAGGAATGAGCAGTTCTTC. It codes for CASSYGLAGVRNEQFF.

J is TRBJ1-2 and V is TRBV29-1; D possibly corresponds to TRBD1 (5 bases). The CDR3 covers 14 residues. V was trimmed by 3 bases and J by 8 bases, leaving 19 bases between them. Germline CDR1 reads SQVTM; CDR2 reads ANQGSEA. The CDR3 is CSVDLSTRGWGYTF. In nucleotides, the CDR3 is TGCAGCGTTGACCTATCAACAAGGGGATGGGGCTACACCTTC.

This rearrangement joins TRBV13 to TRBJ1-5, with a possible D match to TRBD1 (6 bases). Germline CDR1 PRHDT, CDR2 FYEKMQ (reference sequence). V gave up 6 bases and J gave up 6 bases, with 18 bases separating them. This CDR3 has 15 amino acids. CDR3 protein: CASSEAGARTQPQHF. The DNA of the CDR3 is TGTGCCAGCAGTGAAGCGGGGGCCAGGACTCAGCCCCAGCATTTT.

The J gene is TRBJ1-1, the V gene TRBV19; 11 bases map to TRBD1. V dropped 5 bases and J dropped 1; count of bases not matched to a gene: 6. This CDR3 contains 16 residues. The germline gives CDR1 LNHDA, CDR2 SQIVND (reference sequence). The CDR3 DNA reads TGTGCCAGTAGTTTAAGGACAGGGGGCACGAACACTGAAGCTTTCTTT. It translates to CASSLRTGGTNTEAFF.